The next 2 T cell receptor beta chains were all read from a single sample in a study of T cell changes during pregnancy in multiple sclerosis (dated by TCRdb to between 2018 and 2021). To prepare the library, the immunoSEQ multiplex PCR assay was applied. TCRdb mirrors the immuneACCESS table, restricted to in-frame sequences. Some clones are absent from its copies; in checked studies, under half trace to an unresolved V gene, and the reason for the others is unknown. For this sample the table gives tens of thousands of clones, of which roughly 90% were detected only once. Clones ranked in the top ten supply approximately 0.6% of the sample. The source was CD4+ T cells from peripheral blood mononuclear cells, collected after pregnancy. These receptors were obtained from a female donor with multiple sclerosis, enrolled in a pregnancy study.

The rearrangement uses TRBV5-4 and TRBJ1-2, with D possibly matching TRBD1 (6 bases). Trimming shortened V by 5 bases and J by 8 bases, and 13 bases separated the two germline ends. The CDR3 has 12 amino acids. Germline-derived CDR1 and CDR2 are SGHNT and YYREEE (reference sequence). CDR3 in amino acids: CASSYQGMGYTF. The DNA of the CDR3 is TGTGCCAGCAGTTATCAGGGGATGGGCTACACCTTC.

The chain has TRBV5-5 and TRBJ2-3; 9 bases agree with TRBD2. Trimming removed 1 base from V and 4 bases from J; junction bases left unmatched: 4. This CDR3 contains 15 residues. Per the germline V gene, CDR1 is SGHKS and CDR2 is YYEKEE (reference sequence). Written as DNA, the CDR3 is TGTGCCAGCAGCTTGCAGGGCGGGGGGGCAGATACGCAGTATTTT. Translation: CASSLQGGGADTQYF. Together with reference TRBV5-5 and TRBJ2-3, the CDR3 gives the full variable domain: DAGVTQSPTHLIKTRGQQVTLRCSPISGHKSVSWYQQVLGQGPQFIFQYYEKEERGRGNFPDRFSARQFPNYSSELNVNALLLGDSALYLCASSLQGGGADTQYFGPGTRLTVL.